Shown below are 9 T cell receptor beta chains from a single sample sequenced in a study of blood T cell repertoires in COVID-19. Repertoires were generated with immunoSEQ multiplex PCR, while TCRdb's copy carries only in-frame clones and drops some. The sample lists 150,000 to 200,000 clones; roughly 88% were seen once. The specimen was peripheral blood. All receptors come from a woman between 25 and 40 years old with acute or convalescent COVID-19.

The J gene is TRBJ2-7, the V gene TRBV6-5; 7 nucleotides agree with TRBD2. The length of the CDR3 is 15 residues. Trimming took 4 bases from V and 0 from J; bases not matched to a gene: 6. The V gene's germline CDR1 is MNHEY and CDR2 SVGAGI. The CDR3 here is CASSSTGGSSYEQYF. CDR3 nucleotide sequence: TGTGCCAGCAGTTCGACCGGCGGGAGCTCCTACGAGCAGTACTTC.

DNA of the CDR3: TGCAGCGTCGAAACTCAGGGGGAGAGCTACGAGCAGTACTTC. Translated, it gives CSVETQGESYEQYF. The rearrangement uses TRBV29-1 and TRBJ2-7; the match to TRBD1 covers 7 bases. CDR1 and CDR2 from the germline V gene are SQVTM and ANQGSEA. V was clipped by 6 bases and J by 3 bases; unmatched bases: 11. CDR3 length: 14 amino acids.

V is TRBV27 and J is TRBJ1-6; 8 nucleotides agree with TRBD1. After removal of 5 bases from V and 6 bases from J, the junction contained 9 bases not matched to a gene. CDR1 and CDR2 (germline): MNHEY, SMNVEV (reference sequence). The CDR3 runs 16 residues. This CDR3 is CASSPRGRGSNSPLHF. The CDR3 bases are TGTGCCAGCAGTCCCAGGGGGCGCGGGAGTAATTCACCCCTCCACTTT.

In this sample, this clone turned up once. The genes are TRBV30 and TRBJ1-4; no firm D call. The CDR3 has 14 amino acids. Trimming left V 7 bases short and J 7 bases short, with 19 bases between. Germline CDR1 is GTSNPN and CDR2 is SVGIG (reference sequence). The CDR3 loop reads CAYGGGFSGEKLFF. The CDR3 region has the DNA TGTGCCTACGGCGGCGGGTTTTCAGGTGAAAAACTGTTTTTT. Based on the CDR3 plus reference TRBV30 and TRBJ1-4, the full variable domain is SQTIHQWPATLVQPVGSPLSLECTVEGTSNPNLYWYRQAAGRGLQLLFYSVGIGQISSEVPQNLSASRPQDRQFILSSKKLLLSDSGFYLCAYGGGFSGEKLFFGSGTQLSVL.

The chain combines TRBV4-1 with TRBJ2-7, with TRBD2 matching over 8 bases. CDR1 is MGHRA, CDR2 YSYEKL, per germline. V lost 2 bases, J lost 3 bases, and 6 bases stayed unmatched. This CDR3 is built from 15 residues. CDR3 sequence reads: CASSQPEAGVYEQYF. CDR3 coding DNA: TGCGCCAGCAGCCAACCAGAAGCGGGAGTCTACGAGCAGTACTTC.

The J gene is TRBJ2-1, the V gene TRBV30, with a tentative D call TRBD2 (6 bases). Germline CDR1 reads GTSNPN; CDR2 reads SVGIG (reference sequence). Trimming removed 2 bases at V and 0 bases at J, with 14 bases between. There are 16 residues in the CDR3. The CDR3 nucleotides are TGTGCCTGGAGTCCCGGGGTAGCGGCCTCCTACAATGAGCAGTTCTTC. As protein: CAWSPGVAASYNEQFF.

This clone was counted a few times. This specimen includes other DNA sequences encoding the same CDR3. The chain uses TRBV5-1 and TRBJ1-1; D unresolved. Germline V CDR1 and CDR2: SGHRS, YFSETQ. There are 11 residues in the CDR3. Trimming cost V 6 bases and J 6 bases, with 9 bases left between them. CDR3 DNA: TGCGCCAGCAAGGGAGGTCCTGAAGCTTTCTTT. This codes for CASKGGPEAFF. The full variable domain, its missing parts supplied by reference TRBV5-1 and TRBJ1-1, is KAGVTQTPRYLIKTRGQQVTLSCSPISGHRSVSWYQQTPGQGLQFLFEYFSETQRNKGNFPGRFSGRQFSNSRSEMNVSTLELGDSALYLCASKGGPEAFFGQGTRLTVV.

Of note for this clone: Other DNA sequences within the sample encode an identical CDR3. The chain links TRBV5-1 to TRBJ2-1; D is ambiguous. This CDR3 spans 11 amino acids. Per the germline V gene, CDR1 is SGHRS and CDR2 is YFSETQ. Trimming took off 3 bases at V and 7 bases at J, with 5 bases between the two ends. CDR3 in DNA: TGCGCCAGCAGCTCGTCTAATGAGCAGTTCTTC. It is translated as CASSSSNEQFF. The full variable domain, its missing parts supplied by reference TRBV5-1 and TRBJ2-1, is KAGVTQTPRYLIKTRGQQVTLSCSPISGHRSVSWYQQTPGQGLQFLFEYFSETQRNKGNFPGRFSGRQFSNSRSEMNVSTLELGDSALYLCASSSSNEQFFGPGTRLTVL.

The V and J genes are TRBV5-4 and TRBJ2-1; 12 nucleotides agree with TRBD2. CDR3 size: 16 residues. Losses at the gene ends were 0 bases for V and 7 bases for J; bases not matched to a gene: 5. CDR1 is SGHNT, CDR2 YYREEE, per germline (reference sequence). The CDR3 is CASSLAPSGRENEQFF. In nucleotides, the CDR3 is TGTGCCAGCAGCTTGGCCCCTAGCGGGAGGGAAAATGAGCAGTTCTTC. The whole variable domain, filled in from reference TRBV5-4 and TRBJ2-1, reads ETGVTQSPTHLIKTRGQQVTLRCSSQSGHNTVSWYQQALGQGPQFIFQYYREEENGRGNFPPRFSGLQFPNYSSELNVNALELDDSALYLCASSLAPSGRENEQFFGPGTRLTVL.